This T cell receptor (beta chain) comes out of a study of blood T cells in healthy people across ages. This clonotype showed up many times. Trimming cost V 6 bases and J 2 bases, with 13 bases left between them. This CDR3 region has 14 residues. Germline-derived CDR1 and CDR2 are MNHNY and SVGAGI (reference sequence). A second PCR of roughly 6 to 12 cycles used a sample-barcoded 5' primer and a J-beta primer mix. TCRdb ran MiXCR on the 5' RACE reads and lists one entry per CDR3 protein. The sample carries more than 1,000,000 distinct CDR3 sequences, approximately 26% recorded once. These data also formed part of another study, on T cells of mothers and their children. This second study notes: Roughly 2.7 million TCR beta reads per child versus over 8 million per mother.

The chain uses TRBV6-6 and TRBJ2-5; no clear D. Sequenced input: blood. The sequence was collected from a girl aged 2 to 9 in good health. The CDR3 loop is CASSYAGGQETQYF. In nucleotides, the CDR3 is TGTGCCAGCAGCTATGCTGGCGGACAAGAGACCCAGTACTTC.